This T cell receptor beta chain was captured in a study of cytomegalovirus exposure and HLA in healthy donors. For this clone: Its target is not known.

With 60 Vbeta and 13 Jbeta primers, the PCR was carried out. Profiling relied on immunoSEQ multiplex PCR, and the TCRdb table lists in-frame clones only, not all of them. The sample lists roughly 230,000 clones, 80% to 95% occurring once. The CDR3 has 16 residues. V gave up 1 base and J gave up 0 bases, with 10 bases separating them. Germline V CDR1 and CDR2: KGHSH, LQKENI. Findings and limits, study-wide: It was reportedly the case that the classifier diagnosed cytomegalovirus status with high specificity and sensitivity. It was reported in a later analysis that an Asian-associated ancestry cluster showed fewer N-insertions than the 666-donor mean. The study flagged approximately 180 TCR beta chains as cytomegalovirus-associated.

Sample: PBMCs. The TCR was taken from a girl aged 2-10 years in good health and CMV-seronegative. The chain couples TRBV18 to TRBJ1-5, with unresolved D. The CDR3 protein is CASSPQIADSNQPQHF. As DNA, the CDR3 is TGTGCCAGCTCACCACAAATTGCAGATAGCAATCAGCCCCAGCATTTT.